This TCR beta chain was recovered during a study of T cell responses to AZD1222 COVID-19 vaccine. Only in-frame clones appear in the TCRdb table, and some are missing; sequencing was by immunoSEQ multiplex PCR. Of about 140,000 clones in the sample, roughly 90% were seen once. This specimen consisted of peripheral blood, obtained on day 0 of AZD1222 vaccination. This TCR came from an adult in good health.

For the CDR3, the DNA is TGTGCCAGCAGCAAAGCGGCAGGGGGCGCGTCCTATGGCTACACCTTC. Translation gives CASSKAAGGASYGYTF. The chain links TRBV21-1 to TRBJ1-2; the table's D gene call, TRBD1, was not cross checked with the DNA. TRBV21-1 constitutes a pseudogene. The CDR3 covers 16 residues.